This entry lists 27 T cell receptor beta chains sequenced from one sample in a study of T cell responses to AZD1222 COVID-19 vaccine. Profiled with immunoSEQ multiplex PCR; TCRdb holds only in-frame clones, not every one. The sample shows under 85,000 clones, 90% of them seen only once. The sequences come from peripheral blood, collected 28 days after the second AZD1222 dose. All receptors come from an adult who received the AZD1222 COVID-19 vaccine.

The CDR3 loop reads CASSPNTGGNSGNTIYF. The DNA for the CDR3 is TGCGCCAGCAGCCCCAATACAGGGGGGAACTCTGGAAACACCATATATTTT. The genes are TRBV5-1 and TRBJ1-3; 8 positions match TRBD1. Per germline, CDR1 SGHRS and CDR2 YFSETQ. Germline trimming cut 4 bases from V and 0 bases from J; bases unmatched to any gene: 9. The CDR3 loop spans 17 amino acids.

The V gene is TRBV6-6, the J gene TRBJ2-7, with D hard to call. Germline lookup yields CDR1 MNHNY and CDR2 SVGAGI (reference sequence). Trimming shortened V by 5 bases and J by 6 bases, and 14 bases separated the two germline ends. The CDR3 runs 13 residues. The CDR3 region is CASSPLGPSEQYF. For the CDR3, the DNA is TGTGCCAGCAGTCCCCTAGGCCCGAGCGAGCAGTACTTC.

The rearrangement joins TRBV4-1 to TRBJ2-1, with D unresolved. Germline CDR1 reads MGHRA; CDR2 reads YSYEKL. Trimming took off 0 bases at V and 8 bases at J, with 2 bases between the two ends. The CDR3 is made up of 11 amino acids. CDR3 bases: TGCGCCAGCAGCCAAGATCATGAGCAGTTCTTC. Amino acids: CASSQDHEQFF.

The gene calls are TRBV6-2 or TRBV6-3 and TRBJ2-7; 14 nucleotides agree with TRBD2. The CDR3 spans 19 residues. CDR1 and CDR2 from the germline V gene are MNHEY and SVGEGT. V gave up 5 bases and J gave up 6 bases; unmatched junction bases: 18. For the CDR3, the DNA is TGTGCCAGCAGTACCTCGGGACTAGCGGGAGTACGAGTGGGAACCGAGCAGTACTTC. Translating it yields CASSTSGLAGVRVGTEQYF.

This rearrangement joins TRBV29-1 to TRBJ2-5; D possibly corresponds to TRBD2 (5 bases). The V end lost 3 bases, the J end lost 5 bases, and 16 bases lay between the germline ends. CDR1 SQVTM and CDR2 ANQGSEA come from the germline V gene. This CDR3 contains 14 residues. CDR3 region: CSVEALVRGETQYF. CDR3 bases: TGCAGCGTTGAGGCCCTAGTTCGAGGGGAGACCCAGTACTTC.

The rearrangement links TRBV21-1 to TRBJ1-3. TRBV21-1 is given as a pseudogene. The CDR3 is made up of 12 amino acids. DNA of the CDR3: TGTGCCAGCAGCAAGAGTGGAAACACCATATATTTT. Amino acids: CASSKSGNTIYF.

The V and J genes are TRBV7-3 and TRBJ2-7; D might be TRBD1 (5 bases). Germline V gives CDR1 SGHTA, CDR2 FQGTGA. There are 14 residues in the CDR3. V lost 3 bases to trimming and J lost 2 bases, with 11 bases between them. The CDR3 loop is CASSFFDRPYEQYF. The CDR3 nucleotides are TGTGCCAGCAGCTTCTTTGACAGACCCTACGAGCAGTACTTC.

The chain employs TRBV19 and TRBJ1-2; 10 bases agree with TRBD1. CDR3 size: 14 residues. Germline V gene lookup returns CDR1 LNHDA and CDR2 SQIVND (reference sequence). V lost 7 bases to trimming and J lost 3 bases; unmatched junction nucleotides: 5. CDR3 sequence: CASTTGTGDYGYTF. The CDR3 coding sequence is TGTGCCAGTACCACGGGGACAGGGGACTATGGCTACACCTTC.

The rearrangement links TRBV6-2 or TRBV6-3 to TRBJ1-5; 8 positions agree with TRBD1. In germline, CDR1 is MNHEY, CDR2 SVGEGT. Trimming removed 0 bases from V and 2 bases from J; junction bases left unmatched: 6. This CDR3 comprises 17 residues. CDR3 coding DNA: TGTGCCAGCAGTTACTCGAGCAGGGGGCTTGGCAATCAGCCCCAGCATTTT. Protein sequence: CASSYSSRGLGNQPQHF.

This clone has a single count. V usage is TRBV5-6 and J usage is TRBJ2-7; 9 nucleotides line up with TRBD1. Germline loops: CDR1 SGHDT, CDR2 YYEEEE. The CDR3 is 13 amino acids. Unmatched junction bases numbered 0, after V lost 3 bases and J lost 2 bases. In DNA form, the CDR3 reads TGTGCCAGCAGCTGGACAGGGGCCTACGAGCAGTACTTC. Translated: CASSWTGAYEQYF. Variable domain in full (rest from reference TRBV5-6 and TRBJ2-7): DAGVTQSPTHLIKTRGQQVTLRCSPKSGHDTVSWYQQALGQGPQFIFQYYEEEERQRGNFPDRFSGHQFPNYSSELNVNALLLGDSALYLCASSWTGAYEQYFGPGTRLTVT.

The V and J genes are TRBV2 and TRBJ1-5, with 7 nucleotides matching TRBD1. The germline gives CDR1 SNHLY, CDR2 FYNNEI. The CDR3 runs to 13 residues. Trimming cost V 5 bases and J 4 bases; bases outside gene matches: 2. The CDR3 DNA follows: TGTGCCAGCAGTCGGGGACAGAATCAGCCCCAGCATTTT. This translates into CASSRGQNQPQHF.

V is TRBV10-3 and J is TRBJ1-5; D not resolved. V lost 4 bases and J lost 7, with 11 bases in between. Germline V gives CDR1 ENHRY, CDR2 SYGVKD. This CDR3 has 13 residues. The CDR3 sequence is CAISAGSEQPQHF. DNA for the CDR3: TGTGCCATCAGTGCGGGCAGTGAACAGCCCCAGCATTTT.

The V gene is TRBV2, the J gene TRBJ1-2; D is perhaps TRBD1 (5 bases). V lost 4 bases, J lost 11 bases, and 23 bases lay in between. Germline assignment: CDR1 SNHLY and CDR2 FYNNEI. CDR3 length: 15 amino acids. The CDR3 loop reads CASSGTGATGESYTF. As DNA, the CDR3 is TGTGCCAGCAGTGGGACCGGGGCAACAGGCGAAAGTTACACCTTC.

The chain combines TRBV27 with TRBJ1-1; D remains unclear. The V gene lost 1 base and the J gene lost 11 bases, with 8 bases spanning the gap. This CDR3 has 11 amino acids. Germline V gene lookup returns CDR1 MNHEY and CDR2 SMNVEV (reference sequence). The CDR3 sequence is CASSLYGAAFF. DNA of the CDR3: TGTGCCAGCAGTTTATACGGAGCCGCTTTCTTT.

The rearrangement links TRBV6-2 or TRBV6-3 to TRBJ1-2; D uncertain. Germline assignment: CDR1 MNHEY and CDR2 SVGEGT. The ends were cut back, 5 bases at V and 0 bases at J, with 10 bases in the middle. This CDR3 spans 14 amino acids. The CDR3 region is CASSHQPPNYGYTF. The CDR3 nucleotides read TGTGCCAGCAGTCACCAACCCCCTAACTATGGCTACACCTTC.

This clone has only one observation. J is TRBJ2-7 and V is TRBV19, with D hard to call. This CDR3 comprises 14 residues. CDR1 and CDR2 from the germline V gene are LNHDA and SQIVND (reference sequence). V lost 3 bases to trimming and J lost 4 bases, with 13 bases between them. The CDR3 sequence is CASSINSPGYEQYF. The CDR3 DNA sequence: TGTGCCAGTAGTATTAACAGTCCTGGGTACGAGCAGTACTTC.

The chain recombines TRBV7-8 with TRBJ1-1, with TRBD1 matching over 7 bases. Germline loops: CDR1 SGHVS, CDR2 FQNEAQ. J was trimmed by 10 bases and V by 5 bases; bases with no gene match: 13. The CDR3 is 14 amino acids. The CDR3 spells CASSLNPQTGRAFF. The CDR3 DNA reads TGTGCCAGCAGCCTCAATCCTCAGACAGGGAGAGCTTTCTTT.

This chain joins TRBV6-1 and TRBJ1-4; a possible D gene is TRBD1 (6 bases). V lost 0 bases, J lost 8 bases, and 13 bases lay in between. Germline CDR1 reads MNHNS; CDR2 reads SASEGT. This CDR3 has 15 residues. The CDR3 here is CASSEATRGREKLFF. In DNA, the CDR3 is TGTGCCAGCAGTGAAGCAACCAGGGGCCGGGAAAAACTGTTTTTT.

The chain combines TRBV6-5 with TRBJ2-6; the D is unclear. The CDR3 loop spans 15 amino acids. From germline, CDR1 is MNHEY and CDR2 SVGAGI. V dropped 7 bases and J dropped 2 bases, with 12 bases sitting between them. The CDR3 coding sequence is TGTGCCAGCAACCTCGGTTATACTGGGGCCAACGTCCTGACTTTC. It is translated as CASNLGYTGANVLTF.

The rearrangement uses TRBV5-4 and TRBJ1-2; 7 bases agree with TRBD1. Germline V CDR1 and CDR2: SGHNT, YYREEE (reference sequence). J was trimmed by 5 bases and V by 2 bases; bases with no gene match: 3. There are 13 residues in the CDR3. In DNA, the CDR3 is TGTGCCAGCAGCTTCGGGACAGAATATGGCTACACCTTC. This codes for CASSFGTEYGYTF. Full variable domain (missing parts from reference TRBV5-4 and TRBJ1-2): ETGVTQSPTHLIKTRGQQVTLRCSSQSGHNTVSWYQQALGQGPQFIFQYYREEENGRGNFPPRFSGLQFPNYSSELNVNALELDDSALYLCASSFGTEYGYTFGSGTRLTVV.

This sequence joins TRBV6-2 or TRBV6-3 and TRBJ2-4; possible D gene TRBD2, 5 bases. Trimming shortened V by 6 bases and J by 9 bases, and 15 bases separated the two germline ends. The CDR3 is 13 residues long. Germline loops: CDR1 MNHEY, CDR2 SVGEGT. DNA for the CDR3: TGTGCCAGCAGCTCCTTCTCCAGCGGCATTCAGTACTTC. This codes for CASSSFSSGIQYF.

The V gene is TRBV24-1, the J gene TRBJ2-1, with D possibly called TRBD1 or TRBD2 (5 bases each). The germline V gene has CDR1 KGHDR and CDR2 SFDVKD. The CDR3 length is 20 residues. The V gene lost 3 bases and the J gene lost 4 bases, with 27 bases spanning the gap. CDR3 sequence: CATSDQAPGPRTNNYNEQFF. The CDR3 DNA follows: TGTGCCACCAGTGATCAAGCCCCGGGACCACGAACCAACAATTACAATGAGCAGTTCTTC.

The CDR3 sequence: CASSSVSGTGAFF. The CDR3 DNA reads as TGTGCCAGCAGCTCCGTTTCAGGGACGGGAGCTTTCTTT. This chain links TRBV11-2 with TRBJ1-1; a weak D match, TRBD1 (5 bases). The CDR3 consists of 13 residues. Germline values: CDR1 SGHAT, CDR2 FQNNGV. The V end was cut by 4 bases, the J end by 10 bases, with 16 bases between. The full variable domain, completed using reference TRBV11-2 and TRBJ1-1, is EAGVAQSPRYKIIEKRQSVAFWCNPISGHATLYWYQQILGQGPKLLIQFQNNGVVDDSQLPKDRFSAERLKGVDSTLKIQPAKLEDSAVYLCASSSVSGTGAFFGQGTRLTVV.

Only one count was recorded for this clone. The gene calls are TRBV25-1 and TRBJ1-2; 9 bases fit TRBD1. Germline CDR1 MGHDK, CDR2 SYGVNS. The CDR3 is 12 amino acids. V dropped 10 bases and J dropped 5; count of bases not matched to a gene: 5. The CDR3 sequence: CATGTGLYGYTF. The DNA for the CDR3 is TGTGCCACCGGGACAGGGCTTTATGGCTACACCTTC.

The rearrangement links TRBV2 to TRBJ1-4; maybe TRBD1 (5 bases). This CDR3 is 15 amino acids long. Germline-derived CDR1 and CDR2 are SNHLY and FYNNEI. The V end lost 7 bases, the J end lost 3 bases, and 15 bases lay between the germline ends. CDR3 residues: CASTMNQGANEKLFF. In nucleotides, the CDR3 is TGTGCCAGCACCATGAACCAAGGGGCTAATGAAAAACTGTTTTTT.

The chain combines TRBV6-5 with TRBJ1-1, with 9 bases fitting TRBD1. Unmatched junction bases numbered 5, after V lost 8 bases and J lost 1 base. Germline CDR1 MNHEY, CDR2 SVGAGI. The CDR3 spans 14 residues. CDR3 sequence reads: CASSLDRGNTEAFF. CDR3 coding DNA: TGTGCCAGCTCATTGGACAGGGGGAACACTGAAGCTTTCTTT.

The chain has TRBV19 and TRBJ1-3, with 7 bases fitting TRBD1. The germline V gene has CDR1 LNHDA and CDR2 SQIVND (reference sequence). The V and J ends lost 10 bases and 0 bases, in that order; junction bases with no gene match: 15. This CDR3 contains 17 residues. The CDR3 reads CATSAGTASYSGNTIYF. CDR3 bases: TGTGCCACTTCCGCCGGGACAGCCTCTTACTCTGGAAACACCATATATTTT.